Listed here are 9 T cell receptor beta chains from one sample, sequenced in a study of tumor and adjacent non-tumor tissue in lung cancer. Three rounds of nested PCR, following a modified ARM-PCR protocol, produced the TCRbeta library. TCRdb used MiXCR to reprocess the multiplex PCR reads, holding one entry per CDR3 protein. The repertoire has some 99,000 distinct CDR3 sequences, roughly 80% of them found once; the top ten carry 37%. This sample's RNA came from whole unsorted tissue. Sequencing input: lung tumor tissue. These receptor sequences come from a woman aged 60 to 75 with non-small cell lung cancer.

A note on this clonotype: It may be a read error: a sequence one base away is much more abundant. It is likely a read error, because the conserved phenylalanine at the end of the CDR3 is missing. The genes are TRBV29-1 and TRBJ2-7; 8 bases map to TRBD1. After removal of 6 bases from V and 2 bases from J, the junction contained 9 bases not matched to a gene. The CDR3 length is 14 residues. Germline V gives CDR1 SQVTM, CDR2 ANQGSEA. Here the CDR3 DNA reads TGCAGCGTGGGAGGACAGGGAGGAACCTACGAGCAGTACTAC. Its protein is CSVGGQGGTYEQYY.

Concerning this clonotype: The junction does not match germline at one end; this may be a read error. The chain employs TRBV11-2 and TRBJ2-7; a possible D gene is TRBD2 (6 bases). The CDR3 contains 17 residues. Germline V lookup: CDR1 SGHAT, CDR2 FQNNGV. The CDR3 nucleotides read TGTGTCAGCAGCTTATTTCCGGATCGGGGGTTCTCATACGAGCAGTACTTC. This codes for CVSSLFPDRGFSYEQYF.

This clonotype has more than one count but fewer than ten. The CDR3 region is CASSKRGGQPQHF. The CDR3, as DNA: TGTGCCAGCAGCAAAAGGGGGGGTCAGCCCCAGCATTTT. The genes are TRBV21-1 and TRBJ1-5; TRBD1 was called by the table and not checked on the DNA. TRBV21-1 is classified as a pseudogene. The CDR3 loop spans 13 amino acids.

Here the CDR3 reads CASSRTTRGDGYTF. The DNA for the CDR3 is TGTGCCAGCAGCCGGACAACCCGGGGAGATGGCTACACCTTC. The V and J genes are TRBV6-5 and TRBJ1-2, with D tentatively TRBD1 (5 bases). The V end was cut by 6 bases, the J end by 6 bases, with 17 bases between. The CDR3 spans 14 residues. Germline CDR1 and CDR2: MNHEY and SVGAGI.

Details on this clonotype: A read error may explain this, as a much larger clone is one base away. The chain is built from TRBV28 and TRBJ2-2; 7 bases are a match to TRBD2. CDR3 length equals 14 residues. Germline-derived CDR1 and CDR2 are MDHEN and SYDVKM. Unmatched junction bases numbered 13, after V lost 4 bases and J lost 14 bases. The CDR3 protein is CASSSLAVGPTLFF. The DNA for the CDR3 is TGTGCCAGCAGTTCCCTAGCGGTAGGGCCTACCCTGTTTTTT.

The CDR3 reads CASHTGQPNTEAFF. The CDR3 DNA sequence: TGTGCCAGCCACACGGGACAACCGAACACTGAAGCTTTCTTT. The gene calls are TRBV7-2 and TRBJ1-1; D perhaps matches TRBD1 (6 bases). The CDR3 contains 14 residues. Germline V lookup: CDR1 SGHTA, CDR2 FQGNSA. Trimming took 8 bases from V and 1 from J, leaving 14 bases between them.

V usage is TRBV5-4 and J usage is TRBJ2-3; D gene unclear. The V gene's germline CDR1 is SGHNT and CDR2 YYREEE (reference sequence). V lost 4 bases and J lost 2, with 8 bases in between. CDR3 length: 13 residues. The CDR3 loop is CASSLVDTDTQYF. The DNA of the CDR3 is TGTGCCAGCAGCCTGGTCGACACAGATACGCAGTATTTT.

With regard to this clonotype: Just one base apart from a much larger clone, this may be a read error. The rearrangement links TRBV12-3 or TRBV12-4 to TRBJ1-2, with a tentative D call TRBD1 (5 bases). CDR3 length: 14 residues. Trimming took off 2 bases at V and 5 bases at J, with 12 bases between the two ends. The chain's CDR3 is CASSLTGREYGYTF. The CDR3 DNA is TGTGCCAGCAGTTTAACAGGTAGAGAATATGGCTACACCTTC.

As regards this clonotype: One end of the junction is discordant with germline, which a read error may explain. The chain combines TRBV4-3 with TRBJ1-1; tentative D call: TRBD1 (5 bases). The CDR3 covers 16 residues. CDR1 is LGHNA and CDR2 is YSLEER in the germline V gene. CDR3 DNA sequence: TGCACCAGCAGTCAAGATGGGAGAGGGGATTACACTGAAGCTTTCTTT. This gives the protein CTSSQDGRGDYTEAFF.